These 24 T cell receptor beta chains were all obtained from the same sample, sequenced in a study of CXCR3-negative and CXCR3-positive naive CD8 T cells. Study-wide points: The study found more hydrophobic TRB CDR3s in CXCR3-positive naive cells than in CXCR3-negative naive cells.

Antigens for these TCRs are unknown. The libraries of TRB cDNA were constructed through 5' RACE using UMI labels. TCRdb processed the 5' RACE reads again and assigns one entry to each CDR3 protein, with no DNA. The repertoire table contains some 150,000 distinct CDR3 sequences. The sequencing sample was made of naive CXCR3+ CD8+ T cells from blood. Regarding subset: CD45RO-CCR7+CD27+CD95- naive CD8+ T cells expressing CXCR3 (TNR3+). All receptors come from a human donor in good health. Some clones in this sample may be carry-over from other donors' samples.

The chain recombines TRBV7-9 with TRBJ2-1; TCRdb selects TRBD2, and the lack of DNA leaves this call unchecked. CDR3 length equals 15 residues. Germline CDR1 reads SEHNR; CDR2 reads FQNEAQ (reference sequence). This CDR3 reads CASTPGREWANEQFF.

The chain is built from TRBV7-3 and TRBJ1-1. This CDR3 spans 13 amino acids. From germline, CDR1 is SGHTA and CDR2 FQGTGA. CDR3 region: CASSSFMNTEAFF. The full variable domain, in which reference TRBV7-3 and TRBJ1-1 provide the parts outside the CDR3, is GAGVSQTPSNKVTEKGKYVELRCDPISGHTALYWYRQSLGQGPEFLIYFQGTGAADDSGLPNDRFFAVRPEGSVSTLKIQRTERGDSAVYLCASSSFMNTEAFFGQGTRLTVV.

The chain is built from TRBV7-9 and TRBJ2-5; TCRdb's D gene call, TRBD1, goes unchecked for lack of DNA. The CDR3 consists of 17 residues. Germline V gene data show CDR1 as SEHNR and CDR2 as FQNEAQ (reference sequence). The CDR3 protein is CASSWGQKMMGSETQYF.

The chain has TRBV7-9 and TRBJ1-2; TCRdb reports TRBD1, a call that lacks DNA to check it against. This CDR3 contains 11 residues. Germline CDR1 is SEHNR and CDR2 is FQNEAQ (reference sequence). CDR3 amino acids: CASRRAGGYTF.

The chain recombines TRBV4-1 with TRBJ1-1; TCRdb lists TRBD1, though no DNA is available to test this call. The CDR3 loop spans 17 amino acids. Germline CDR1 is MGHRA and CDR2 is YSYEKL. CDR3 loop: CASSPTGTHNPNTEAFF.

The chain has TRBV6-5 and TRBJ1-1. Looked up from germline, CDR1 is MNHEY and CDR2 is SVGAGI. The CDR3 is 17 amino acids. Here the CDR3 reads CASSYQSPRRNSLEAFF.

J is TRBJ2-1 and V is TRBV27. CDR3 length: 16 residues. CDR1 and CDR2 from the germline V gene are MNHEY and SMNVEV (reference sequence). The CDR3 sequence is CASRKSLGGPNNEQFF.

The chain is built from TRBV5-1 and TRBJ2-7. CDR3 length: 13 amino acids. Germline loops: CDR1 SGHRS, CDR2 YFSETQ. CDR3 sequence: CASSPDRSHEQYF.

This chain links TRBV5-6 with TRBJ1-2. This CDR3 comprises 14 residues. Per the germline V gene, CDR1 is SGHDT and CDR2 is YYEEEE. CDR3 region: CASSLNGEGNGYTF. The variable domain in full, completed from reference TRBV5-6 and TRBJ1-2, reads DAGVTQSPTHLIKTRGQQVTLRCSPKSGHDTVSWYQQALGQGPQFIFQYYEEEERQRGNFPDRFSGHQFPNYSSELNVNALLLGDSALYLCASSLNGEGNGYTFGSGTRLTVV.

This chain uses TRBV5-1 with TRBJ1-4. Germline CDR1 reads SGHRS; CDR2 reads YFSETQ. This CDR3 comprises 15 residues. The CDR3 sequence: CASSAVEATNEKLFF.

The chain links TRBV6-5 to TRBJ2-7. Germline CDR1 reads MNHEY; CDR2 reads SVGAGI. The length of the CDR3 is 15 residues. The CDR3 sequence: CASSYSRQTPYEQYF.

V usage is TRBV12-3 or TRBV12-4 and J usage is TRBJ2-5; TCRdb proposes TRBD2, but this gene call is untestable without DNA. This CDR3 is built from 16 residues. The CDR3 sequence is CASSRGLAGTLGTQYF.

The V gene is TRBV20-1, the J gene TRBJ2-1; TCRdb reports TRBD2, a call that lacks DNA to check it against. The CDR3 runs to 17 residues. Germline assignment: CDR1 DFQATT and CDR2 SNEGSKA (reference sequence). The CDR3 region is CSARVGVSGSSYNEQFF.

The CDR3 here is CASRRSGATGNTIYF. The chain uses TRBV12-3 or TRBV12-4 and TRBJ1-3. CDR3 size: 15 residues.

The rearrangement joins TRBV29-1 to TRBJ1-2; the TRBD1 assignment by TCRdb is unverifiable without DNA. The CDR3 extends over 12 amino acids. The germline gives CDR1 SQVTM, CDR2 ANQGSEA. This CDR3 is CSGAHLLYGYTF. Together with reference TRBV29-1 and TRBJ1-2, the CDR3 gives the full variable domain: SAVISQKPSRDICQRGTSLTIQCQVDSQVTMMFWYRQQPGQSLTLIATANQGSEATYESGFVIDKFPISRPNLTFSTLTVSNMSPEDSSIYLCSGAHLLYGYTFGSGTRLTVV.

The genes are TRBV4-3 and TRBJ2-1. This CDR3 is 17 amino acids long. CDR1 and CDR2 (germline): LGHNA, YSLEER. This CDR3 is CASSQDNMRRFTNEQFF.

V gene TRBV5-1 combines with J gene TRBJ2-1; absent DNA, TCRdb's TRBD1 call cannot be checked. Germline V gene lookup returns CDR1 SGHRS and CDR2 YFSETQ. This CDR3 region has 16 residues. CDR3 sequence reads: CASSLAGTGGFNEQFF.

Here the CDR3 reads CASSLGLLAVTDTQYF. This chain connects TRBV7-2 to TRBJ2-3; with no DNA, the TCRdb D assignment of TRBD2 cannot be verified. Germline lookup yields CDR1 SGHTA and CDR2 FQGNSA. This CDR3 contains 16 residues. Together with reference TRBV7-2 and TRBJ2-3, the CDR3 gives the full variable domain: GAGVSQSPSNKVTEKGKDVELRCDPISGHTALYWYRQSLGQGLEFLIYFQGNSAPDKSGLPSDRFSAERTGGSVSTLTIQRTQQEDSAVYLCASSLGLLAVTDTQYFGPGTRLTVL.

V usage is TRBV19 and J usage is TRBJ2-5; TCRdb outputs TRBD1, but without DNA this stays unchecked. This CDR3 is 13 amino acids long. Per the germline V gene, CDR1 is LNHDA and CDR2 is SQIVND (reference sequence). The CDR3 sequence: CASSDPWSETQYF.

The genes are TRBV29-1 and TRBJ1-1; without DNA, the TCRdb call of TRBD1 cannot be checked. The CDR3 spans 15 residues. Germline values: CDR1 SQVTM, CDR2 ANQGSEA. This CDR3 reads CSVESLWGMDTEAFF. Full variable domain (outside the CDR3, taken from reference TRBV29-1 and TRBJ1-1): SAVISQKPSRDICQRGTSLTIQCQVDSQVTMMFWYRQQPGQSLTLIATANQGSEATYESGFVIDKFPISRPNLTFSTLTVSNMSPEDSSIYLCSVESLWGMDTEAFFGQGTRLTVV.

This chain's CDR3 is CASSFDDYNEQFF. The rearrangement links TRBV7-6 to TRBJ2-1. The germline V gene has CDR1 SGHVS and CDR2 FNYEAQ. This CDR3 region has 13 residues.

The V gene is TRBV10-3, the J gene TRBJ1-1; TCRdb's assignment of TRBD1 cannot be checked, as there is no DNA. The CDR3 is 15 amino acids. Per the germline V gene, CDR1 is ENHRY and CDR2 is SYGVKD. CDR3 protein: CAIRAVGQGGTEAFF.

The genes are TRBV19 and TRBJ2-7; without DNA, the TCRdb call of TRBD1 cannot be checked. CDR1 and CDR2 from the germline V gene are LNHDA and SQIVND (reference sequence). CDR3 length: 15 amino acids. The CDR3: CASSPPGRETYEQYF.

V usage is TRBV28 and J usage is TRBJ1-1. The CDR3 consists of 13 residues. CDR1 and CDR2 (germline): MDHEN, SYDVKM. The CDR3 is CASSLWMNTEAFF.